These T cell receptor beta chains were read from a single sample in a study of shared clonotypes between healthy human individuals. Assay used: immunoSEQ multiplex PCR; TCRdb lists only in-frame clones, some missing. Of about 770,000 clones listed, roughly two thirds are singletons. Material: memory CD4+ T cells sorted from blood. The receptor source for this set is a young woman in good health. The CDR3 runs from the conserved cysteine through the conserved F or W. D genes are given only for firm matches. Clone size is shown for a subset of rows, as once, few, many or a class of expanded clone.

V gene	J gene	clone size	D gene	CDR3 protein	CDR3 DNA
TRBV11-2	TRBJ2-7	.	.	CASSLDGPYEQYF	TGTGCCAGCAGCTTAGATGGTCCCTACGAGCAGTACTTC
TRBV7-2	TRBJ2-1	.	.	CASSLGQRLYNEQFF	TGTGCCAGCAGCTTAGGGCAGCGGCTCTACAATGAGCAGTTCTTC
TRBV20-1	TRBJ2-7	few	.	CSARGSYEQYF	TGCAGTGCTAGGGGGTCCTACGAGCAGTACTTC
TRBV6-1	TRBJ1-5	once	.	CASSEFQPYSNQPQHF	TGTGCCAGCAGTGAATTCCAGCCGTATAGCAATCAGCCCCAGCATTTT
TRBV11-2	TRBJ2-1	.	.	CASSPDRNEQFF	TGTGCCAGCAGCCCCGACCGAAATGAGCAGTTCTTC
TRBV2	TRBJ1-2	.	.	CASISGGELGGYTF	TGTGCCAGCATTAGCGGGGGGGAGCTTGGTGGCTACACCTTC
TRBV7-9	TRBJ2-7	.	.	CASSLAVSYEQYF	TGTGCCAGCAGCTTAGCCGTGTCCTACGAGCAGTACTTC
TRBV28	TRBJ2-7	.	.	CASSPSASYEQYF	TGTGCCAGCAGTCCTAGCGCGTCCTACGAGCAGTACTTC
TRBV15	TRBJ1-2	.	.	CATSREVGYGYTF	TGTGCCACCAGCAGAGAAGTTGGCTATGGCTACACCTTC
TRBV30	TRBJ2-4	.	TRBD2	CAWRKRDLERNIQYF	TGTGCCTGGAGAAAGCGGGACCTCGAACGAAACATTCAGTACTTC
TRBV4-2	TRBJ2-7	.	.	CASSQDRLGGQTKASASYEQYF	TGTGCCAGCAGCCAAGATCGATTGGGCGGCCAGACTAAGGCTAGCGCGTCCTACGAGCAGTACTTC
TRBV7-9	TRBJ2-7	once	TRBD2	CASTLAGVDEQYF	TGTGCCAGCACCTTAGCGGGAGTCGACGAGCAGTACTTC
TRBV27	TRBJ1-1	.	TRBD1	CASRIRTGGIITEAFF	TGTGCCAGCAGGATAAGGACAGGGGGCATTATCACTGAAGCTTTCTTT
TRBV28	TRBJ2-1	few	TRBD2	CASSVSTSGRAREQFF	TGTGCCAGCAGCGTTTCAACTAGCGGGAGGGCGAGAGAGCAGTTCTTC
TRBV5-1	TRBJ2-7	few	TRBD1	CASSWGTGANEQYF	TGCGCCAGCAGCTGGGGGACAGGGGCCAACGAGCAGTACTTC
TRBV18	TRBJ1-1	few	TRBD1	CASSLDRVNTEAFF	TGTGCCAGCTCACTGGACAGGGTAAATACTGAAGCTTTCTTT
TRBV6-5	TRBJ1-2	.	.	CASSNSGNIRGYTF	TGTGCCAGCAGCAACTCGGGAAATATAAGAGGCTACACCTTC
TRBV7-8	TRBJ2-3	.	.	CASKDRRVGTDTQYF	TGTGCCAGTAAGGACAGGAGGGTGGGCACAGATACGCAGTATTTT
TRBV23-1	TRBJ1-2	once	.	CASSPRPKLVYGYTF	TGCGCCAGCAGTCCCCGGCCGAAATTAGTCTATGGCTACACCTTC
TRBV6-5	TRBJ2-2	.	.	CASRKGNTGELFF	TGTGCCAGCAGAAAGGGGAACACCGGGGAGCTGTTTTTT
TRBV4-1	TRBJ2-2	few	.	CASSQDPSGNTGELFF	TGCGCCAGCAGCCAAGATCCCAGCGGGAACACCGGGGAGCTGTTTTTT
TRBV18	TRBJ2-3	.	TRBD2	CASSPGLAGSDTQYF	TGTGCCAGCTCACCGGGACTAGCGGGATCAGATACGCAGTATTTT